This passage covers 23 T cell receptor beta chains from one sample sequenced in a study of T cells in Graves' hyperthyroidism and ophthalmopathy. TCR beta CDR3 region amplification was performed from RNA transcripts. With the HTBI primer set, the TCR CDR3 went through a first round of RT-PCR. In TCRdb, the multiplex PCR reads were re-called with MiXCR into one record per CDR3 protein. The sample comprises about 350,000 distinct CDR3 sequences, roughly 15% of which are singletons, and more than 30% rests with the top ten. The sequenced sample was blood. Receptors were obtained from a woman in her thirties with Graves' hyperthyroidism that later progressed to Graves' ophthalmopathy.

This clonotype was detected many times. The gene calls are TRBV28 and TRBJ2-1; 9 nucleotides agree with TRBD2. Germline CDR1 reads MDHEN; CDR2 reads SYDVKM. Losses at the gene ends were 5 bases for V and 1 base for J; bases not matched to a gene: 6. The CDR3 is 16 amino acids. The CDR3 here is CASSTIAGVSYNEQFF. The DNA for the CDR3 is TGTGCCAGCAGTACAATAGCGGGAGTTTCCTACAATGAGCAGTTCTTC.

The chain couples TRBV5-4 to TRBJ1-1; D not certain. Germline V lookup: CDR1 SGHNT, CDR2 YYREEE (reference sequence). The ends were cut back, 4 bases at V and 1 base at J, with 23 bases in the middle. The CDR3 has 18 residues. The CDR3 loop is CASSTPDPSGNQNTEAFF. CDR3 nucleotides: TGTGCCAGCAGCACCCCCGATCCCTCAGGAAACCAGAACACTGAAGCTTTCTTT.

This clonotype has at least ten counts. The V call is TRBV6-5, the J call TRBJ1-6; weak D call: TRBD1 (6 bases). Deletions cut 3 bases from V and 5 bases from J, with 11 bases between. Germline assignment: CDR1 MNHEY and CDR2 SVGAGI. The CDR3 consists of 15 residues. DNA of the CDR3: TGTGCCAGCAGTTATCAGGGGCGGAATAATTCACCCCTCCACTTT. Encoded protein: CASSYQGRNNSPLHF.

This clonotype was observed at least ten times. CDR3 residues: CASNTRATGYNGYTF. The CDR3 region has the DNA TGTGCCAGCAACACTCGCGCGACAGGGTATAATGGCTACACCTTC. V is TRBV2 and J is TRBJ1-2, with 7 bases that match TRBD1. The CDR3 extends over 15 amino acids. The trim removed 7 bases at V and 6 bases at J, leaving 14 bases unmatched. CDR1 and CDR2 (germline): SNHLY, FYNNEI.

This clonotype was seen many times. The chain is built from TRBV15 and TRBJ2-7; no reliable D call. This CDR3 is 15 amino acids long. Looked up from germline, CDR1 is LNHNV and CDR2 is YYDKDF (reference sequence). The ends were cut back, 0 bases at V and 4 bases at J, with 13 bases in the middle. The CDR3 region is CATSRDSEQTYEQYF. The CDR3 nucleotides are TGTGCCACCAGCAGAGATAGTGAACAAACGTACGAGCAGTACTTC. Full variable domain (missing parts from reference TRBV15 and TRBJ2-7): DAMVIQNPRYQVTQFGKPVTLSCSQTLNHNVMYWYQQKSSQAPKLLFHYYDKDFNNEADTPDNFQSRRPNTSFCFLDIRSPGLGDTAMYLCATSRDSEQTYEQYFGPGTRLTVT.

This clonotype showed up many times. The CDR3 region is CSANIAGSSTDTQYF. Here the CDR3 DNA reads TGCAGTGCTAATATAGCGGGGTCTAGCACAGATACGCAGTATTTT. The chain carries TRBV20-1 and TRBJ2-3, with 8 bases lining up with TRBD2. Germline V gives CDR1 DFQATT, CDR2 SNEGSKA (reference sequence). CDR3 length: 15 amino acids. V dropped 4 bases and J dropped 0; count of bases not matched to a gene: 6.

This clonotype was recorded at least ten times. The V and J genes are TRBV27 and TRBJ2-5, with TRBD2 matching over 7 bases. The CDR3 consists of 14 residues. J lost 3 bases, V lost 7 bases, and 8 bases had no gene match. Germline CDR1 reads MNHEY; CDR2 reads SMNVEV (reference sequence). The CDR3 DNA reads as TGTGCCAGCACCTCCCGCGGGAGAAAAGAGACCCAGTACTTC. It encodes CASTSRGRKETQYF.

This sequence joins TRBV19 and TRBJ1-1; 8 bases are a match to TRBD1. This CDR3 has 15 residues. Germline V gene data show CDR1 as LNHDA and CDR2 as SQIVND (reference sequence). Trimming removed 4 bases from V and 2 bases from J; junction bases left unmatched: 6. CDR3 coding DNA: TGTGCCAGTAGTAATACAGGGACAGGTAACACTGAAGCTTTCTTT. Translation gives CASSNTGTGNTEAFF.

The gene calls are TRBV10-3 and TRBJ2-5; 12 positions match TRBD2. With 3 bases clipped from V and 5 bases from J, the junction kept 22 bases outside the gene matches. The CDR3 loop spans 21 amino acids. Germline assignment: CDR1 ENHRY and CDR2 SYGVKD. The chain's CDR3 is CAISEAAPGTSGFGGRETQYF. CDR3 nucleotide sequence: TGTGCCATCAGTGAAGCAGCTCCCGGGACTAGCGGGTTCGGTGGGCGCGAGACCCAGTACTTC.

This clonotype was counted at least ten times. The J gene is TRBJ2-7, the V gene TRBV28; D is undetermined. This CDR3 is built from 12 residues. CDR1 is MDHEN and CDR2 is SYDVKM in the germline V gene. V was cut by 5 bases and J by 4 bases, with 9 bases left in between. This chain's CDR3 is CASSPPHYEQYF. In DNA form, the CDR3 reads TGTGCCAGCAGTCCCCCCCATTACGAGCAGTACTTC.

The chain carries TRBV9 and TRBJ2-7; D is tentatively TRBD1 or TRBD2 (7 bases each). The CDR3 is made up of 18 amino acids. V lost 0 bases and J 3 bases, leaving 22 bases between the germline ends. Germline V gene sequence: CDR1 SGDLS, CDR2 YYNGEE. DNA for the CDR3: TGTGCCAGCAGCGTAGCCCCAGGGGGGGACCCCGGATTCTACGAGCAGTACTTC. Translation gives CASSVAPGGDPGFYEQYF. Full variable domain (outside the CDR3, taken from reference TRBV9 and TRBJ2-7): DSGVTQTPKHLITATGQRVTLRCSPRSGDLSVYWYQQSLDQGLQFLIQYYNGEERAKGNILERFSAQQFPDLHSELNLSSLELGDSALYFCASSVAPGGDPGFYEQYFGPGTRLTVT.

This clonotype was seen a handful of times. J is TRBJ2-3 and V is TRBV13, with 11 bases lining up with TRBD2. Germline V gene sequence: CDR1 PRHDT, CDR2 FYEKMQ (reference sequence). The V gene end was trimmed by 1 base and the J gene end by 2 bases; junction bases not matched to a gene: 8. The CDR3 contains 18 residues. The CDR3 loop reads CASSLVFLAGGLTDTQYF. Written as DNA, the CDR3 is TGTGCCAGCAGCTTAGTATTCCTAGCGGGAGGTCTCACAGATACGCAGTATTTT. Looking up the rest from reference TRBV13 and TRBJ2-3 gives the full variable domain: AAGVIQSPRHLIKEKRETATLKCYPIPRHDTVYWYQQGPGQDPQFLISFYEKMQSDKGSIPDRFSAQQFSDYHSELNMSSLELGDSALYFCASSLVFLAGGLTDTQYFGPGTRLTVL.

This chain connects TRBV3-1 to TRBJ2-7; D might be TRBD1 or TRBD2, each matching 6 bases. The CDR3 runs 12 residues. Germline-derived CDR1 and CDR2 are LGHDT and YNNKEL (reference sequence). Trimming shortened V by 5 bases and J by 5 bases, and 10 bases separated the two germline ends. The CDR3 DNA is TGTGCCAGCAGCATCGGGGGCCACGAGCAGTACTTC. Residues: CASSIGGHEQYF.

DNA of the CDR3: TGTGCCAGCAGACCTATAGGACAGGGAACCTACGAGCAGTACTTC. Its protein product is CASRPIGQGTYEQYF. V is TRBV11-2 and J is TRBJ2-7, with TRBD1 matching 8 bases. V was clipped by 6 bases and J by 2 bases; unmatched bases: 9. The CDR3 length is 15 residues. Germline values: CDR1 SGHAT, CDR2 FQNNGV.

This clonotype was counted at least ten times. V usage is TRBV12-3 or TRBV12-4 and J usage is TRBJ2-7; 10 bases align to TRBD2. The CDR3 extends over 14 amino acids. After removal of 3 bases from V and 6 bases from J, the junction contained 5 bases not matched to a gene. CDR3 amino acids: CASSFSAGGGEQYF. For the CDR3, the DNA is TGTGCCAGCAGTTTTTCAGCGGGGGGGGGCGAGCAGTACTTC.

A few counts support this clonotype. The chain links TRBV12-3 or TRBV12-4 to TRBJ1-1; no firm D call. This CDR3 is 15 amino acids long. V gave up 3 bases and J gave up 8 bases, with 19 bases separating them. As DNA, the CDR3 is TGTGCCAGCAGTTTGTCCGCGGTCGGCGAAAAGGAAGCTTTCTTT. Protein sequence: CASSLSAVGEKEAFF.

This clonotype was seen ten or more times. This chain joins TRBV30 and TRBJ1-6; 7 nucleotides align to TRBD1. The CDR3 runs 12 residues. Per the germline V gene, CDR1 is GTSNPN and CDR2 is SVGIG (reference sequence). The junction had 5 bases not matched to a gene; V was cut back by 5 bases and J by 10 bases. CDR3 residues: CAWSTGQSPLHF. As DNA, the CDR3 is TGTGCCTGGTCGACAGGGCAATCACCCCTCCACTTT.

There are many counts of this clonotype. The V gene is TRBV11-2, the J gene TRBJ1-6, with D possibly TRBD1 on 5 matching bases. The ends were cut back, 2 bases at V and 0 bases at J, with 14 bases in the middle. There are 18 residues in the CDR3. The germline V gene encodes CDR1 SGHAT and CDR2 FQNNGV. The CDR3: CASSLYAPGSSYNSPLHF. The CDR3 nucleotides read TGTGCCAGCAGCTTATACGCGCCAGGGAGCTCCTATAATTCACCCCTCCACTTT.

At least ten counts were recorded for this clonotype. The V call is TRBV5-1, the J call TRBJ2-7; D perhaps matches TRBD2 (6 bases). Germline CDR1 SGHRS, CDR2 YFSETQ. Deletions cut 2 bases from V and 2 bases from J, with 17 bases between. The CDR3 has 16 residues. CDR3 protein: CASSFFAGHGTYEQYF. CDR3 nucleotide sequence: TGCGCCAGCAGCTTCTTCGCGGGGCACGGTACCTACGAGCAGTACTTC.

This clonotype was recorded many times. J is TRBJ2-1 and V is TRBV24-1; 8 bases map to TRBD1. This CDR3 has 16 residues. V was pared by 0 bases and J by 6 bases, with 6 bases of the junction left unmatched. Germline-derived CDR1 and CDR2 are KGHDR and SFDVKD. The CDR3 DNA reads as TGTGCCACCAGTGATTTGCAGGGGGCGATCCGCAATGAGCAGTTCTTC. Translating it yields CATSDLQGAIRNEQFF.

V is TRBV5-6 and J is TRBJ1-1, with a possible D match to TRBD1 (6 bases). Trimming stripped 4 bases from V and 2 bases from J, with 18 bases between. In germline, CDR1 is SGHDT, CDR2 YYEEEE. The CDR3 has 16 residues. CDR3 sequence (DNA): TGTGCCAGCAGCCAAGATTTCTCAGGGGTAAACACTGAAGCTTTCTTT. Translating gives CASSQDFSGVNTEAFF.

This clonotype was recorded many times. The rearrangement links TRBV2 to TRBJ2-2; a weak D match, TRBD2 (5 bases). The V and J ends lost 3 bases and 4 bases respectively, with 24 bases between them. There are 19 residues in the CDR3. Germline V lookup: CDR1 SNHLY, CDR2 FYNNEI. CDR3 residues: CASSDRDPSTFSSTGELFF. The DNA for the CDR3 is TGTGCCAGCAGTGATCGGGATCCCTCAACGTTTTCTTCCACCGGGGAGCTGTTTTTT.

This clonotype was counted ten times or more. This chain uses TRBV7-9 with TRBJ2-1; tentatively, D is TRBD2 (6 bases). CDR3 length: 14 residues. The V end lost 8 bases, the J end lost 9 bases, and 20 bases lay between the germline ends. Germline V gene data show CDR1 as SEHNR and CDR2 as FQNEAQ (reference sequence). CDR3 nucleotides: TGTGCCAGCCAGGACTACCATCAACCCACTGAGCAGTTCTTC. It encodes CASQDYHQPTEQFF.